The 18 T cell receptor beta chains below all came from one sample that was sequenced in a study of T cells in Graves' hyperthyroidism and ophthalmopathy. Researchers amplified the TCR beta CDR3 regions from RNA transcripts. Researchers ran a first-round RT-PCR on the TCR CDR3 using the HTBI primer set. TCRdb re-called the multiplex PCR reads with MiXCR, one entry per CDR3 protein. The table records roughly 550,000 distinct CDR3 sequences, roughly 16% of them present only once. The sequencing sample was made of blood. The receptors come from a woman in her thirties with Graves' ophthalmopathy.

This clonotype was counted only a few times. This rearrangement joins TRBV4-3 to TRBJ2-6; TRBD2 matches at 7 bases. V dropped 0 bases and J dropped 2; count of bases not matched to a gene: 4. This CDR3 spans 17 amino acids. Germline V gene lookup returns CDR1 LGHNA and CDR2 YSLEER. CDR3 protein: CASSQEFGGTGANVLTF. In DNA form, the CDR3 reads TGCGCCAGCAGCCAAGAGTTCGGGGGGACTGGGGCCAACGTCCTGACTTTC.

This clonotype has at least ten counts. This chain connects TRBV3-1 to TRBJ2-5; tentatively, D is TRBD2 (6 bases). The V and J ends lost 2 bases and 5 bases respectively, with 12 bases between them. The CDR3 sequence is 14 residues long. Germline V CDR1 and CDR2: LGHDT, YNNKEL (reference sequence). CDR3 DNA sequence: TGTGCCAGCAGCCAAAGGGGACTCGGGGAGACCCAGTACTTC. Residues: CASSQRGLGETQYF.

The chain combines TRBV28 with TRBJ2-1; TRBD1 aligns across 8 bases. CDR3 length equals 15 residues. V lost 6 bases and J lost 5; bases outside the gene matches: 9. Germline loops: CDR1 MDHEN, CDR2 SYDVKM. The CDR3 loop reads CASSLQGAGDNEQFF. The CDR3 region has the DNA TGTGCCAGCAGCCTCCAGGGGGCTGGGGACAATGAGCAGTTCTTC.

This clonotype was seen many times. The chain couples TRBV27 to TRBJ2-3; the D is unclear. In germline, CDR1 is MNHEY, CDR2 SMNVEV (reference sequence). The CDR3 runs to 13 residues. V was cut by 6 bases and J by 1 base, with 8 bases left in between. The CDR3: CASSFQGTDTQYF. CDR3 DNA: TGTGCCAGCAGCTTCCAGGGCACAGATACGCAGTATTTT.

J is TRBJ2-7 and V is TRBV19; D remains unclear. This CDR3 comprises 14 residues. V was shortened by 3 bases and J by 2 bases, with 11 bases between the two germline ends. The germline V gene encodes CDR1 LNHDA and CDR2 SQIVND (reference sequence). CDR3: CASSITVKTYEQYF. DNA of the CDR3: TGTGCCAGTAGTATTACGGTCAAGACCTACGAGCAGTACTTC.

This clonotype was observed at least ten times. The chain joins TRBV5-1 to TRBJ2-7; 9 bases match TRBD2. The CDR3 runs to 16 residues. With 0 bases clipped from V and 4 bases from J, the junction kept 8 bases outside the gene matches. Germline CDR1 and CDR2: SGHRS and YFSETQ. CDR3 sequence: CASSLESVAGGYEQYF. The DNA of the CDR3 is TGCGCCAGCAGCTTGGAGTCTGTGGCGGGAGGGTACGAGCAGTACTTC.

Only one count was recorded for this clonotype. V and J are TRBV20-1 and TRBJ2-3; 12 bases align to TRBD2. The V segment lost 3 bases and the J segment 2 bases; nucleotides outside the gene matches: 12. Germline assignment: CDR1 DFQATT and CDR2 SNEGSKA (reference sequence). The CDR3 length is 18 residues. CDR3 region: CSASGLAGRPEPTDTQYF. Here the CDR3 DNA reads TGCAGTGCTAGTGGACTAGCGGGAAGACCCGAACCCACAGATACGCAGTATTTT.

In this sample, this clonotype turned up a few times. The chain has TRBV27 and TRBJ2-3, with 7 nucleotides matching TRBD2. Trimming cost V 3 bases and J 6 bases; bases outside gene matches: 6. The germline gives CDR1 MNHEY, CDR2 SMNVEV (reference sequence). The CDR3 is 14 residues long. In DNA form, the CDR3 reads TGTGCCAGCAGTTTGAGCGGGAACTGGGATACGCAGTATTTT. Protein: CASSLSGNWDTQYF.

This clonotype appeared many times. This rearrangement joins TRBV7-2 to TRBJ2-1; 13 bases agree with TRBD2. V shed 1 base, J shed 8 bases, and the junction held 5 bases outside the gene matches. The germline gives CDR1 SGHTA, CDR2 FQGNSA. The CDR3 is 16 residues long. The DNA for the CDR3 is TGTGCCAGCAGCTTAGGGGGGACTAGCGGGATCTATGAGCAGTTCTTC. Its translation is CASSLGGTSGIYEQFF.

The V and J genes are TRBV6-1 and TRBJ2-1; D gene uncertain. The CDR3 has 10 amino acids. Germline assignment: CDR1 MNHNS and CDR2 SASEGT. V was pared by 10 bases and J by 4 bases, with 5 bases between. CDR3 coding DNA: TGTGCCACCCTATACAATGAGCAGTTCTTC. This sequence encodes CATLYNEQFF.

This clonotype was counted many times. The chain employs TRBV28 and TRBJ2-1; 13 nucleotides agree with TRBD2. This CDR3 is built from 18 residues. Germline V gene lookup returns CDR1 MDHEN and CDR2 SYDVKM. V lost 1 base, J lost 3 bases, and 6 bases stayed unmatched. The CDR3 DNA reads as TGTGCCAGCAGTTTATCCCGGACTAGCGGGAGAGTCTACAATGAGCAGTTCTTC. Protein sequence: CASSLSRTSGRVYNEQFF.

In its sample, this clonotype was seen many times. CDR3 sequence reads: CASSEGLAGLHEQFF. The DNA of the CDR3 is TGTGCCAGCAGTGAAGGGCTAGCGGGATTACATGAGCAGTTCTTC. The chain has TRBV2 and TRBJ2-1, with 9 bases identical to TRBD2. Germline values: CDR1 SNHLY, CDR2 FYNNEI. V lost 1 base, J lost 8 bases, and 6 bases stayed unmatched. The CDR3 spans 15 residues.

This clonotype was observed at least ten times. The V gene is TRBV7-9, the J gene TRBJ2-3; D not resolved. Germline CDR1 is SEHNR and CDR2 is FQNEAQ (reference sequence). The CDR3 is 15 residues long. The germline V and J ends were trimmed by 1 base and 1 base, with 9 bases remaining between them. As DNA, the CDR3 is TGTGCCAGCAGCTTAGTAGGGTCTGGCACAGATACGCAGTATTTT. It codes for CASSLVGSGTDTQYF.

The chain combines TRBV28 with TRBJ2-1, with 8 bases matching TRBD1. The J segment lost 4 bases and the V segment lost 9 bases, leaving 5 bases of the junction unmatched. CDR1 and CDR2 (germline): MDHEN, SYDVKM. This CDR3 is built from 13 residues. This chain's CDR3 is CASSGGLYNEQFF. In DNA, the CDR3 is TGTGCCAGTTCAGGGGGCCTTTACAATGAGCAGTTCTTC.

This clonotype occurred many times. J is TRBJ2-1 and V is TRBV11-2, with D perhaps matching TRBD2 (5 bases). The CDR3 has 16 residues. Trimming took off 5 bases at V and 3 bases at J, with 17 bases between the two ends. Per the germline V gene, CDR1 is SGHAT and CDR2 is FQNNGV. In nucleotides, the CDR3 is TGTGCCAGCAGCCGGACTGCCATGCCTGTCTACAATGAGCAGTTCTTC. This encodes CASSRTAMPVYNEQFF.

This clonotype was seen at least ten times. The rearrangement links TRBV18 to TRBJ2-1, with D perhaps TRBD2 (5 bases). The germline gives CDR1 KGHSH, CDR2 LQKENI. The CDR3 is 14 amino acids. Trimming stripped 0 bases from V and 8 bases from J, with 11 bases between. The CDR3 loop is CASSPPPARDEQFF. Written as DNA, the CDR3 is TGTGCCAGCTCACCACCCCCAGCGAGGGATGAGCAGTTCTTC.

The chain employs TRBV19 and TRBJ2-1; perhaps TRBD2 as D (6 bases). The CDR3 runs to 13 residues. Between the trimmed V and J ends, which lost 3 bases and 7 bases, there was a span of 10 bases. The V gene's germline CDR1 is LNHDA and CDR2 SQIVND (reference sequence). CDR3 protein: CASSMDGGNEQFF. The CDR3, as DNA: TGTGCCAGTAGTATGGATGGGGGGAATGAGCAGTTCTTC. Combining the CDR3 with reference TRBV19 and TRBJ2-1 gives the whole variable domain DGGITQSPKYLFRKEGQNVTLSCEQNLNHDAMYWYRQDPGQGLRLIYYSQIVNDFQKGDIAEGYSVSREKKESFPLTVTSAQKNPTAFYLCASSMDGGNEQFFGPGTRLTVL.

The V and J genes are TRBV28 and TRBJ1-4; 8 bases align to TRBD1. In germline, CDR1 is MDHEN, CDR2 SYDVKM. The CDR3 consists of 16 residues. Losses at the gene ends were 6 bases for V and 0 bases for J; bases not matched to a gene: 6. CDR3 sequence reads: CASRETGVATNEKLFF. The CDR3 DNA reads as TGTGCCAGCAGAGAGACAGGGGTGGCAACTAATGAAAAACTGTTTTTT.